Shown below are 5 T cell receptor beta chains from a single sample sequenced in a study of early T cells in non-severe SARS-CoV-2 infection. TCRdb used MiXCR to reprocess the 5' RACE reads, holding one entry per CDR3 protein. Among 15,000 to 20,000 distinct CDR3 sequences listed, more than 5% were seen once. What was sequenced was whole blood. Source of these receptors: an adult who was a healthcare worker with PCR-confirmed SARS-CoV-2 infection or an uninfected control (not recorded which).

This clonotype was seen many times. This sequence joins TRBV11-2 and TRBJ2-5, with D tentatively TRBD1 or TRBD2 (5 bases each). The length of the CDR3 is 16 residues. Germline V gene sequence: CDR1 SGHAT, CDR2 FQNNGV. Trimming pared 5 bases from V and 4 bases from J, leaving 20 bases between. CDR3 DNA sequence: TGTGCCAGCAGCGTGAACCAAAGGACTGGGACAGAGACCCAGTACTTC. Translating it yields CASSVNQRTGTETQYF.

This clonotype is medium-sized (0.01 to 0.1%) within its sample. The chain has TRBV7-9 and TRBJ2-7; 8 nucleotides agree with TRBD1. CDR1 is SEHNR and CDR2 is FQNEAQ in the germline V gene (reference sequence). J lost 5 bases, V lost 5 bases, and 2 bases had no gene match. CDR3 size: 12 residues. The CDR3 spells CASSETGDEQYV. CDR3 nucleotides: TGTGCCAGCAGCGAGACAGGGGACGAGCAGTACGTC.

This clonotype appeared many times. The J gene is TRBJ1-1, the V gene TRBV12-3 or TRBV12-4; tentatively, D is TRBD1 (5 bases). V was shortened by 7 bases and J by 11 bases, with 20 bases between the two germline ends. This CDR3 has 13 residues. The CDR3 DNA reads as TGTGCCAGCACCCCGCGAGGGGCTGCCACCGCTTTCTTT. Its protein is CASTPRGAATAFF.

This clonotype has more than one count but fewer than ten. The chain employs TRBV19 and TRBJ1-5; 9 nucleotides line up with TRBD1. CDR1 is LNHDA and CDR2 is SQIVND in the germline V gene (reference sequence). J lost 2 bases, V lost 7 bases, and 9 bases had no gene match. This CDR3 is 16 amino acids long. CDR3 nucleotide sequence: TGTGCCAGTAACCCCGGGACAGGGTTAGGCAATCAGCCCCAGCATTTT. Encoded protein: CASNPGTGLGNQPQHF.

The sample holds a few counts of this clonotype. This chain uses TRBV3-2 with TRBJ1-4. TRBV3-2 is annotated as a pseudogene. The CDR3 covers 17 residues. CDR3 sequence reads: CASSPTIHPSFREKLFF. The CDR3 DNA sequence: TGTGCCAGCAGCCCCACGATTCACCCATCCTTTCGGGAAAAACTGTTTTTT.